The 13 T cell receptor beta chains below were found in one sample sequenced in a study of T cell repertoires in aging, cancer and after chemotherapy. Rearranged V-D-J TRB sequences were amplified with a mixed TRB-A/B primer pool. TCRdb fed the multiplex PCR reads into MiXCR, producing one record per CDR3 protein. The sample contains more than 6,500 distinct CDR3 sequences, less than 40% of which appear only once. TCR beta rearrangements were amplified from peripheral blood genomic DNA. The sequenced sample was blood. The receptors were sampled from a human donor in good health.

About this clonotype: The junction does not match germline at one end; this may be a read error. This sequence joins TRBV6-2 or TRBV6-3 and TRBJ1-1, with D perhaps TRBD1 (6 bases). Germline V CDR1 and CDR2: MNHEY, SVGEGT. The CDR3 runs to 12 residues. DNA of the CDR3: TGTGCCAGCAGAACCGGGGGCCCTGAAGCTTTGTTT. It codes for CASRTGGPEALF.

This clonotype was seen more than once but under ten times. The chain employs TRBV12-3 or TRBV12-4 and TRBJ1-5; TRBD1 is a possible D gene (5 bases). Trimming took 6 bases from V and 2 from J, leaving 11 bases between them. The CDR3 length is 14 residues. The CDR3: CASRVGTGNQPQHF. In DNA form, the CDR3 reads TGTGCCAGCAGAGTCGGGACCGGCAATCAGCCCCAGCATTTT.

This sequence joins TRBV14 and TRBJ2-1; D ambiguous. Germline CDR1 and CDR2: SGHDN and FVKESK. This CDR3 is 12 amino acids long. V lost 2 bases to trimming and J lost 12 bases, with 11 bases between them. The DNA of the CDR3 is TGTGCCAGCAGCCAACTTGAGCAGATGCAGTTCTTC. Protein: CASSQLEQMQFF.

There are a few counts of this clonotype. The chain recombines TRBV6-5 with TRBJ1-6, with a weak D call TRBD1 (6 bases). This CDR3 spans 14 amino acids. V lost 2 bases and J 7 bases, leaving 9 bases between the germline ends. Germline CDR1 and CDR2: MNHEY and SVGAGI. The CDR3 nucleotides are TGTGCCAGCAGTTACGGGGGCGGAAATTCACCCCTCCACTTT. Translation: CASSYGGGNSPLHF.

This clonotype has only a few counts. The V call is TRBV5-6, the J call TRBJ1-2, with 7 positions matching TRBD1. The trim removed 0 bases at V and 4 bases at J, leaving 3 bases unmatched. CDR1 and CDR2 (germline): SGHDT, YYEEEE. There are 14 residues in the CDR3. The CDR3 here is CASSLVGTAYGYTF. CDR3 sequence (DNA): TGTGCCAGCAGCTTGGTCGGGACAGCCTATGGCTACACCTTC.

This clonotype turned up a few times. The rearrangement uses TRBV19 and TRBJ1-5, with 7 positions matching TRBD1. The CDR3 has 14 residues. The ends lost 9 bases at V and 4 bases at J; junction bases unmatched: 9. The V gene's germline CDR1 is LNHDA and CDR2 SQIVND (reference sequence). CDR3 sequence reads: CASDPRTGNQPQHF. CDR3 DNA: TGTGCCAGCGACCCCCGGACAGGTAATCAGCCCCAGCATTTT.

The chain joins TRBV6-1 to TRBJ1-1; D unresolved. This CDR3 spans 12 amino acids. CDR1 is MNHNS, CDR2 SASEGT, per germline. The V and J ends lost 4 bases and 5 bases respectively, with 8 bases between them. The CDR3 reads CASSAWGTEAFF. The DNA of the CDR3 is TGTGCCAGCAGTGCCTGGGGTACTGAAGCTTTCTTT.

The chain links TRBV6-5 to TRBJ1-5; tentatively, D is TRBD1 (6 bases). The germline gives CDR1 MNHEY, CDR2 SVGAGI. Trimming removed 0 bases from V and 7 bases from J, with 13 bases in between. This CDR3 is built from 15 residues. The CDR3 protein is CASSYSMGARQPQHF. CDR3 sequence (DNA): TGTGCCAGCAGTTACTCGATGGGGGCGAGGCAGCCCCAGCATTTT.

The chain recombines TRBV20-1 with TRBJ1-2; D is unresolved. Per the germline V gene, CDR1 is DFQATT and CDR2 is SNEGSKA (reference sequence). The germline V and J ends were trimmed by 4 bases and 3 bases, with 12 bases remaining between them. The CDR3 has 13 amino acids. CDR3 in DNA: TGCAGTGCTATCGGGGTAGTAGACTATGGCTACACCTTC. Its protein is CSAIGVVDYGYTF.

The sample holds a few counts of this clonotype. This chain links TRBV5-6 with TRBJ1-1; TRBD1 matches at 8 bases. The trim removed 3 bases at V and 4 bases at J, leaving 8 bases unmatched. Per germline, CDR1 SGHDT and CDR2 YYEEEE. The length of the CDR3 is 15 residues. For the CDR3, the DNA is TGTGCCAGCAGCTCCGGACAGGGAGGGGGCACTGAAGCTTTCTTT. It is translated as CASSSGQGGGTEAFF.

This clonotype is categorized as medium-sized. The V gene is TRBV19, the J gene TRBJ1-6; 10 nucleotides agree with TRBD1. Looked up from germline, CDR1 is LNHDA and CDR2 is SQIVND (reference sequence). The ends lost 6 bases at V and 9 bases at J; junction bases unmatched: 8. The CDR3 totals 15 residues. DNA of the CDR3: TGTGCCAGTAGCGACCGGGACAGGGGAGGTTCACCCCTCCACTTT. Amino acids: CASSDRDRGGSPLHF.

The genes are TRBV5-1 and TRBJ2-7, with 11 nucleotides matching TRBD1. This CDR3 spans 13 amino acids. J was trimmed by 5 bases and V by 6 bases; bases with no gene match: 4. Germline V gene data show CDR1 as SGHRS and CDR2 as YFSETQ. CDR3 bases: TGCGCCAGCATGCGGACAGGGGGCAACGAGCAGTACTTC. Amino acid sequence: CASMRTGGNEQYF.

The table lists this clonotype with a few counts. The chain links TRBV6-2 or TRBV6-3 to TRBJ2-7; possibly TRBD1 or TRBD2 for D (5 bases each). Germline loops: CDR1 MNHEY, CDR2 SVGEGT. The length of the CDR3 is 14 residues. V dropped 0 bases and J dropped 2 bases, with 8 bases sitting between them. Written as DNA, the CDR3 is TGTGCCAGCAGTTACTCGAGGGACCCCTACGAGCAGTACTTC. Encoded protein: CASSYSRDPYEQYF.